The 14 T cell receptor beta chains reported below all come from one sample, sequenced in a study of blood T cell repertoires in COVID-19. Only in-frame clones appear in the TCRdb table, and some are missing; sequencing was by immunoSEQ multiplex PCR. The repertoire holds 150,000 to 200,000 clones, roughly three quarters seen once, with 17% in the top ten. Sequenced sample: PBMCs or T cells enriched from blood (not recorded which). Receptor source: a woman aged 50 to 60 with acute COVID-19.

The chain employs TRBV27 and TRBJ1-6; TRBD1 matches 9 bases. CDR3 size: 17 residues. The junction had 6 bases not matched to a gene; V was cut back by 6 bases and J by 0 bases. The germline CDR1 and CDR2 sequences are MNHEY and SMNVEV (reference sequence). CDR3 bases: TGTGCCAGCAGCCCGGGGACAGGGACCTCCTATAATTCACCCCTCCACTTT. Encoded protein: CASSPGTGTSYNSPLHF.

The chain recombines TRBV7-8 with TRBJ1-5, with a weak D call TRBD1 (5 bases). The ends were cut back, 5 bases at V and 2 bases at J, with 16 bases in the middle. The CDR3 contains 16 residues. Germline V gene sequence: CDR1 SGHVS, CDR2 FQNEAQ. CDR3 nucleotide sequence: TGTGCCAGCAGCCCTCTGGGGGGGATGGGCAATCAGCCCCAGCATTTT. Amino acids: CASSPLGGMGNQPQHF.

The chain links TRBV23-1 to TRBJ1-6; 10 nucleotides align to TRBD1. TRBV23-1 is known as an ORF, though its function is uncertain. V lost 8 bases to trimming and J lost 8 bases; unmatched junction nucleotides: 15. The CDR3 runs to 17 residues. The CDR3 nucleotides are TGCGCCAGCCTGGGACAGGGGCCCCAGCGGGGTGATTCACCCCTCCACTTT. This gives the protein CASLGQGPQRGDSPLHF.

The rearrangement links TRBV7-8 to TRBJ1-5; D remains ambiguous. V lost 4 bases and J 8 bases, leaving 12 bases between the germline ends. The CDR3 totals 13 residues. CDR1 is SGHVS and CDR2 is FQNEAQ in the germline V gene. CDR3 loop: CASSSWPGKPQHF. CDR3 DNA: TGTGCCAGCAGCTCGTGGCCGGGGAAGCCCCAGCATTTT. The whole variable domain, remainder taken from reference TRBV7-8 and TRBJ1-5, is GAGVSQSPRYKVAKRGQDVALRCDPISGHVSLFWYQQALGQGPEFLTYFQNEAQLDKSGLPSDRFFAERPEGSVSTLKIQRTQQEDSAVYLCASSSWPGKPQHFGDGTRLSIL.

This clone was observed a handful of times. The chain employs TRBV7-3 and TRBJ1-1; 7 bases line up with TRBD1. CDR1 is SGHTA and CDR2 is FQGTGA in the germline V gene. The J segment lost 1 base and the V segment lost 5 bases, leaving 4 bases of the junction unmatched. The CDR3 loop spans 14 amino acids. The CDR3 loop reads CASSLRGRNTEAFF. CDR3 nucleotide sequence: TGTGCCAGCAGCCTGAGGGGGCGGAACACTGAAGCTTTCTTT.

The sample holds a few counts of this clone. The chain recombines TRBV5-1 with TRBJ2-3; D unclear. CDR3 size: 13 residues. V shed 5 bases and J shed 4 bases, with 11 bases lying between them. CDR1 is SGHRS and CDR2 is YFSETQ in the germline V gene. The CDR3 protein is CASRTFAADTQYF. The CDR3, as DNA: TGCGCCAGCAGGACTTTCGCCGCAGATACGCAGTATTTT.

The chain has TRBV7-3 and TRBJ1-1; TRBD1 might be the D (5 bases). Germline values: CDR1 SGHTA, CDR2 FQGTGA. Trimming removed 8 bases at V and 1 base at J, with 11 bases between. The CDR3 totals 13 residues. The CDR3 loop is CASGSGGNTEAFF. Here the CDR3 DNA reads TGTGCCAGCGGCTCGGGGGGGAACACTGAAGCTTTCTTT.

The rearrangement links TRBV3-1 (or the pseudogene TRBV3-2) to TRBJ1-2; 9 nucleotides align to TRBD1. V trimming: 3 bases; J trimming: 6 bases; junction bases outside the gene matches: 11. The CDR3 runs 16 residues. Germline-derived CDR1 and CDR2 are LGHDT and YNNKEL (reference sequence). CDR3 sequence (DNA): TGTGCCAGCAGCCATCTCGGGACAGGGCTCAACAATGGCTACACCTTC. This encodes CASSHLGTGLNNGYTF.

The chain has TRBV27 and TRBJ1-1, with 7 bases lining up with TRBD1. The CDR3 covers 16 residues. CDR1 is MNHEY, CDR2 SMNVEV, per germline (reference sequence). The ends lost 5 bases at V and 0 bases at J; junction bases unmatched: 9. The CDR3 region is CASSPMTGSMNTEAFF. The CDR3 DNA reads TGTGCCAGCAGTCCGATGACAGGGAGCATGAACACTGAAGCTTTCTTT.

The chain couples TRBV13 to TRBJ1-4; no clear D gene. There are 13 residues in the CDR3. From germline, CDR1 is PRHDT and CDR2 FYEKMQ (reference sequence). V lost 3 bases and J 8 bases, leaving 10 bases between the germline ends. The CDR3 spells CASSLGNGEKLFF. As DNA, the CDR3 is TGTGCCAGCAGCTTGGGCAATGGGGAAAAACTGTTTTTT.

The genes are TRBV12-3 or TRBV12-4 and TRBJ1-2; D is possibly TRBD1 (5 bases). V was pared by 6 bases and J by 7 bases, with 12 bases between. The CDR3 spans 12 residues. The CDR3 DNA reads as TGTGCCAGCAGCGACCGGACAAGTGGCTACACCTTC. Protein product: CASSDRTSGYTF.

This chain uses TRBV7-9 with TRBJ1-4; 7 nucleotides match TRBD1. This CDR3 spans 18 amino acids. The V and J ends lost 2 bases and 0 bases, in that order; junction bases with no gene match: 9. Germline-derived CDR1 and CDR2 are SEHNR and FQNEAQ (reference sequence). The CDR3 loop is CASSLPTGQTSTNEKLFF. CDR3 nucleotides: TGTGCCAGCAGCTTACCAACGGGACAGACCTCAACTAATGAAAAACTGTTTTTT. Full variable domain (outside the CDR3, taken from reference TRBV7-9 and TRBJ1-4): DTGVSQNPRHKITKRGQNVTFRCDPISEHNRLYWYRQTLGQGPEFLTYFQNEAQLEKSRLLSDRFSAERPKGSFSTLEIQRTEQGDSAMYLCASSLPTGQTSTNEKLFFGSGTQLSVL.

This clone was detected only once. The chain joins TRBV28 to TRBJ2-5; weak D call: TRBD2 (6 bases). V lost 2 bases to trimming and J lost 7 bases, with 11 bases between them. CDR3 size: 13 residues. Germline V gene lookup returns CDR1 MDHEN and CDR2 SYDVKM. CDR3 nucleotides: TGTGCCAGCAGTTTAGGAGGGACCGGGACCCAGTACTTC. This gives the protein CASSLGGTGTQYF.

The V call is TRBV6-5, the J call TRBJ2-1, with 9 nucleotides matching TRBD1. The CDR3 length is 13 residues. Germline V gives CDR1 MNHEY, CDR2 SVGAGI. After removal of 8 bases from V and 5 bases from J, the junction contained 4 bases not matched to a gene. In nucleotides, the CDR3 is TGTGCCAGCGGGACAGGGAGTAACAATGAGCAGTTCTTC. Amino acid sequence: CASGTGSNNEQFF.